This T cell receptor beta chain was retrieved from a study of T cells after yellow fever vaccination. Study-level information: Each low-cell-number fraction was prepared by means of SMART-Seq v4 Ultra Low Input.

Regarding this clonotype: An end of the junction does not agree with germline; a read error may underlie this.

TCRdb used MiXCR to reprocess the 5' RACE reads, holding one entry per CDR3 protein. The table has fewer than 400,000 distinct CDR3 sequences, more than 5.5% seen once; the top ten hold about 15%. This CDR3 has 15 amino acids. This clonotype originated in a man aged 25 to 45 who received the YFV17D yellow fever vaccine. The V call is TRBV12-3 or TRBV12-4, the J call TRBJ1-2, with D possibly TRBD1 on 5 matching bases. The sample consisted of PBMCs, taken 5 days after the yellow fever booster vaccination. In DNA form, the CDR3 reads TGTACCAGCAGTCTAAAATCGGGGACCGACTATGGCTACACCTTC. Amino acids: CTSSLKSGTDYGYTF.